A single sample is the source of the 15 T cell receptor beta chains below, sequenced in a study of blood T cell repertoires in COVID-19. TCRdb's table, derived via immunoSEQ multiplex PCR, lists solely in-frame clones and lacks some. The repertoire includes around 100,000 clones, roughly 84% of them detected once, and approximately 6.2% sits in the top ten. What was sequenced was peripheral blood. These receptors were collected from a human donor in a cohort sampled during active COVID-19.

A single count supports this clone. V is TRBV6-1 and J is TRBJ1-6; D unresolved. V lost 2 bases to trimming and J lost 5 bases, with 4 bases between them. The CDR3 contains 13 residues. CDR1 is MNHNS and CDR2 is SASEGT in the germline V gene. In nucleotides, the CDR3 is TGTGCCAGCAGTGAACAGGATAATTCACCCCTCCACTTT. Its protein is CASSEQDNSPLHF.

The chain couples TRBV5-4 to TRBJ2-1; 7 bases map to TRBD1. This CDR3 region has 15 residues. Germline trimming cut 0 bases from V and 6 bases from J; bases unmatched to any gene: 6. Germline V gene lookup returns CDR1 SGHNT and CDR2 YYREEE (reference sequence). The CDR3 sequence: CASSLAGKGANEQFF. CDR3 DNA sequence: TGTGCCAGCAGCTTGGCCGGGAAGGGGGCCAATGAGCAGTTCTTC.

The chain has TRBV9 and TRBJ2-7; D gene uncertain. Germline CDR1 and CDR2: SGDLS and YYNGEE. Deletions cut 0 bases from V and 0 bases from J, with 10 bases between. The CDR3 runs 15 residues. CDR3 coding DNA: TGTGCCAGCAGCGTAGCTGCGGATCACTCCTACGAGCAGTACTTC. Protein product: CASSVAADHSYEQYF.

This clone was found once. The J gene is TRBJ2-7, the V gene TRBV6-5; 9 bases are a match to TRBD1. CDR3 size: 14 residues. Trimming took 5 bases from V and 7 from J; bases not matched to a gene: 9. In germline, CDR1 is MNHEY, CDR2 SVGAGI. CDR3: CASSRTGDPREQYF. In DNA form, the CDR3 reads TGTGCCAGCAGTAGGACAGGGGATCCGCGGGAGCAGTACTTC.

The V gene is TRBV2, the J gene TRBJ1-3; D call uncertain. V dropped 6 bases and J dropped 5 bases, with 11 bases sitting between them. The CDR3 contains 13 residues. Germline assignment: CDR1 SNHLY and CDR2 FYNNEI. CDR3 in DNA: TGTGCCAGCAGCCCCGGGGAAAGAAACACCATATATTTT. As protein: CASSPGERNTIYF. Using reference TRBV2 and TRBJ1-3 for the parts outside the CDR3, the full variable domain is EPEVTQTPSHQVTQMGQEVILRCVPISNHLYFYWYRQILGQKVEFLVSFYNNEISEKSEIFDDQFSVERPDGSNFTLKIRSTKLEDSAMYFCASSPGERNTIYFGEGSWLTVV.

The chain combines TRBV10-3 with TRBJ2-3; D perhaps matches TRBD1 (6 bases). The V gene's germline CDR1 is ENHRY and CDR2 SYGVKD. The CDR3 totals 16 residues. V lost 4 bases, J lost 0 bases, and 14 bases lay in between. The CDR3 reads CAISGPWTESTDTQYF. CDR3 nucleotides: TGTGCCATCAGTGGGCCCTGGACAGAGAGCACAGATACGCAGTATTTT.

The V and J genes are TRBV19 and TRBJ1-1; D ambiguous. CDR3 length: 13 amino acids. Germline V gives CDR1 LNHDA, CDR2 SQIVND (reference sequence). V lost 6 bases to trimming and J lost 0 bases, with 8 bases between them. The CDR3 here is CASSPRMNTEAFF. Written as DNA, the CDR3 is TGTGCCAGTAGCCCCCGTATGAACACTGAAGCTTTCTTT. Supplemented by reference TRBV19 and TRBJ1-1, the full variable domain reads DGGITQSPKYLFRKEGQNVTLSCEQNLNHDAMYWYRQDPGQGLRLIYYSQIVNDFQKGDIAEGYSVSREKKESFPLTVTSAQKNPTAFYLCASSPRMNTEAFFGQGTRLTVV.

J is TRBJ2-5 and V is TRBV11-2; no reliable D call. The V end was cut by 5 bases, the J end by 5 bases, with 15 bases between. CDR1 is SGHAT, CDR2 FQNNGV, per germline. The CDR3 sequence is 14 residues long. The CDR3: CASSLGSFGETQYF. The CDR3 bases are TGTGCCAGCAGCCTAGGGTCCTTCGGGGAGACCCAGTACTTC.

This chain links TRBV28 with TRBJ2-7; 9 bases fit TRBD2. V shed 9 bases, J shed 2 bases, and the junction held 5 bases outside the gene matches. The CDR3 covers 13 residues. Germline CDR1 is MDHEN and CDR2 is SYDVKM. The CDR3 spells CASRAGGPYEQYF. In DNA form, the CDR3 reads TGTGCCAGTAGGGCGGGAGGGCCCTACGAGCAGTACTTC.

The chain recombines TRBV25-1 with TRBJ1-4; D perhaps matches TRBD1 (5 bases). The CDR3 runs to 13 residues. Per the germline V gene, CDR1 is MGHDK and CDR2 is SYGVNS. The germline V and J ends were trimmed by 6 bases and 1 base, with 6 bases remaining between them. The DNA for the CDR3 is TGTGCCAGCAGAGGACAAACTAATGAAAAACTGTTTTTT. This codes for CASRGQTNEKLFF.

This chain uses TRBV12-3 or TRBV12-4 with TRBJ2-7; 7 bases are a match to TRBD1. This CDR3 spans 13 amino acids. With 4 bases clipped from V and 3 bases from J, the junction kept 3 bases outside the gene matches. The CDR3 coding sequence is TGTGCCAGCAGTTCGGGACAGCTCTACGAGCAGTACTTC. Translating gives CASSSGQLYEQYF.

V and J are TRBV20-1 and TRBJ2-2; D gene uncertain. Germline V gives CDR1 DFQATT, CDR2 SNEGSKA (reference sequence). The ends were cut back, 3 bases at V and 0 bases at J, with 8 bases in the middle. The CDR3 sequence is 14 residues long. The CDR3 spells CSASLGPNTGELFF. CDR3 nucleotides: TGCAGTGCTAGTTTGGGCCCGAACACCGGGGAGCTGTTTTTT.

The rearrangement uses TRBV2 and TRBJ2-2, with 12 nucleotides matching TRBD1. Trimming cost V 1 base and J 7 bases; bases outside gene matches: 7. The CDR3 has 17 amino acids. Germline lookup yields CDR1 SNHLY and CDR2 FYNNEI. CDR3 DNA: TGTGCCAGCAGTGAAGTAGGGACAGGGGGCGGTCACGGGGAGCTGTTTTTT. Translation gives CASSEVGTGGGHGELFF.

This clone has just a few counts. The rearrangement joins TRBV3-1 (or the pseudogene TRBV3-2) to TRBJ2-7; D call uncertain. CDR3 size: 14 residues. The V and J ends lost 0 bases and 5 bases respectively, with 11 bases between them. CDR1 and CDR2 (germline): LGHDT, YNNKEL (reference sequence). CDR3 DNA sequence: TGTGCCAGCAGCCAAGAGGGCTATCCAAACGAGCAGTACTTC. Translated: CASSQEGYPNEQYF.

The chain combines TRBV11-3 with TRBJ2-1; 9 bases are a match to TRBD2. The germline gives CDR1 SGHNT, CDR2 YENEEA. V trimming: 1 base; J trimming: 4 bases; junction bases outside the gene matches: 8. The CDR3 is made up of 17 amino acids. The CDR3 coding sequence is TGTGCCAGCAGCTTAGTTTTAGGGCGGGGGGGATACAATGAGCAGTTCTTC. This codes for CASSLVLGRGGYNEQFF.